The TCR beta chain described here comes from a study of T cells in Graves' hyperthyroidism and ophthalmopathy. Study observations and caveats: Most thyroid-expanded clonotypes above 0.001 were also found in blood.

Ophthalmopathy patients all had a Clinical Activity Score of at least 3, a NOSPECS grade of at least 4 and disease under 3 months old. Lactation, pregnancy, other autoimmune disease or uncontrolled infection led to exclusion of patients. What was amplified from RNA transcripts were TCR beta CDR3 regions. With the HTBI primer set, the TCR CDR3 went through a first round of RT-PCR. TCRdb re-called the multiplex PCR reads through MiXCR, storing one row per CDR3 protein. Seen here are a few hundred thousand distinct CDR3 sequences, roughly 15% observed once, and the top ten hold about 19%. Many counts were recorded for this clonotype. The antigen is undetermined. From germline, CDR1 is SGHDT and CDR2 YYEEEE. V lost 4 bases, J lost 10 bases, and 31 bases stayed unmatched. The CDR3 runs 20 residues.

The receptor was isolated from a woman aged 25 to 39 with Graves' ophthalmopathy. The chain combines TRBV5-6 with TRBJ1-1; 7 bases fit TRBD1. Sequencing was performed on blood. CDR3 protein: CASSRTLDRLDAAGLTGAFF. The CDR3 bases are TGTGCCAGCAGCCGAACCCTGGACAGGCTTGATGCTGCGGGCCTCACGGGAGCTTTCTTT.